The 9 T cell receptor beta chains below come from one sample, sequenced in a study of identical twins (dated by TCRdb to the mid-2010s). The library was made by 5' RACE. The instrument was an Illumina HiSeq 2000. TCRdb reworked the public reads: Q25 trimming with fastp, MiXCR clone assembly, productive beta chains retained. Rows with a matching CDR3 protein are joined into one entry that keeps the most common DNA and genes. The sample has about 460,000 distinct CDR3 sequences on record, approximately 15% of them singletons. The top ten clones comprise around 0.48% of the sample. These data are also associated with another study on yellow fever vaccine responses in identical twins.

The sequenced sample was CD4+ T cells sorted from blood. The receptors were gathered from a woman between 18 and 30 years old in good health.

V and J are TRBV7-2 and TRBJ2-6; 13 nucleotides agree with TRBD2. V lost 8 bases to trimming and J lost 2 bases; unmatched junction nucleotides: 3. Germline values: CDR1 SGHTA, CDR2 FQGNSA. This CDR3 region has 16 residues. This chain's CDR3 is CASGLAGDTGANVLTF. The CDR3 DNA follows: TGTGCCAGCGGACTAGCGGGAGACACTGGGGCCAACGTCCTGACTTTC.

This clonotype has ten or more counts. This chain connects TRBV12-3 or TRBV12-4 to TRBJ2-1; D is unresolved. V was shortened by 2 bases and J by 11 bases, with 10 bases between the two germline ends. The CDR3 is 12 residues long. The CDR3 bases are TGTGCCAGCAGTTTATTCGCGGCAAAGCAGTTCTTC. Translated, it gives CASSLFAAKQFF.

Points on this clonotype: Germline is not matched at one junction end, which may reflect a read error. This sequence joins TRBV4-2 and TRBJ2-3; D perhaps matches TRBD2 (6 bases). Looked up from germline, CDR1 is LGHNA and CDR2 is YNFKEQ. The CDR3 spans 18 residues. CDR3 nucleotide sequence: TGTGCCAGGAGCCCCGGGCTAGCGAACCCCCTGAGCACAGATACGCAGTATTTT. This translates into CARSPGLANPLSTDTQYF.

Only a few counts were recorded for this clonotype. The chain recombines TRBV19 with TRBJ2-1; no definite D call. The CDR3 totals 12 residues. Per the germline V gene, CDR1 is LNHDA and CDR2 is SQIVND (reference sequence). With 8 bases removed from V and 7 bases from J, the gap between germline ends came to 12 bases. CDR3 protein: CASYNQENEQFF. The CDR3 DNA is TGTGCCAGTTACAATCAGGAGAATGAGCAGTTCTTC.

The genes are TRBV7-9 and TRBJ1-5; tentatively, D is TRBD1 (5 bases). Trimming left V 5 bases short and J 3 bases short, with 14 bases between. The germline V gene has CDR1 SEHNR and CDR2 FQNEAQ (reference sequence). This CDR3 spans 15 amino acids. The CDR3 DNA sequence: TGTGCCAGCAGCCAGGGAGGACTCCTCAATCAGCCCCAGCATTTT. Its protein is CASSQGGLLNQPQHF. Based on the CDR3 plus reference TRBV7-9 and TRBJ1-5, the full variable domain is DTGVSQNPRHKITKRGQNVTFRCDPISEHNRLYWYRQTLGQGPEFLTYFQNEAQLEKSRLLSDRFSAERPKGSFSTLEIQRTEQGDSAMYLCASSQGGLLNQPQHFGDGTRLSIL.

This chain links TRBV7-2 with TRBJ2-7; maybe TRBD2 (7 bases). V was trimmed by 7 bases and J by 0 bases, leaving 13 bases between them. This CDR3 spans 14 amino acids. Per germline, CDR1 SGHTA and CDR2 FQGNSA. The chain's CDR3 is CASTPGGLSYEQYF. DNA for the CDR3: TGTGCCAGCACCCCCGGGGGGCTCTCCTACGAGCAGTACTTC.

The V gene is TRBV2, the J gene TRBJ2-7; maybe TRBD1 (6 bases). The CDR3 loop spans 13 amino acids. Trimming took off 2 bases at V and 2 bases at J, with 7 bases between the two ends. Per germline, CDR1 SNHLY and CDR2 FYNNEI. The CDR3 here is CASSERTAYEQYF. CDR3 DNA: TGTGCCAGCAGTGAAAGGACAGCCTACGAGCAGTACTTC.

This clonotype came up a few times. J is TRBJ2-1 and V is TRBV7-9, with a weak D call TRBD1 (6 bases). The germline gives CDR1 SEHNR, CDR2 FQNEAQ (reference sequence). Between the trimmed V and J ends, which lost 5 bases and 8 bases, there was a span of 22 bases. The CDR3 has 16 amino acids. The CDR3 DNA is TGTGCCAGCAGCCCCCCCTCCCCCCCGGACAGTCATGAGCAGTTCTTC. Its protein product is CASSPPSPPDSHEQFF.

The sample holds a few counts of this clonotype. The rearrangement uses TRBV4-3 and TRBJ2-2, with 7 nucleotides matching TRBD1. The CDR3 extends over 16 amino acids. Per germline, CDR1 LGHNA and CDR2 YSLEER. Trimming removed 3 bases from V and 10 bases from J; junction bases left unmatched: 14. DNA for the CDR3: TGCGCCAGCAGCCATCGGACAGGCCCCGGAACTCAGGAGCTGTTTTTT. It translates to CASSHRTGPGTQELFF.